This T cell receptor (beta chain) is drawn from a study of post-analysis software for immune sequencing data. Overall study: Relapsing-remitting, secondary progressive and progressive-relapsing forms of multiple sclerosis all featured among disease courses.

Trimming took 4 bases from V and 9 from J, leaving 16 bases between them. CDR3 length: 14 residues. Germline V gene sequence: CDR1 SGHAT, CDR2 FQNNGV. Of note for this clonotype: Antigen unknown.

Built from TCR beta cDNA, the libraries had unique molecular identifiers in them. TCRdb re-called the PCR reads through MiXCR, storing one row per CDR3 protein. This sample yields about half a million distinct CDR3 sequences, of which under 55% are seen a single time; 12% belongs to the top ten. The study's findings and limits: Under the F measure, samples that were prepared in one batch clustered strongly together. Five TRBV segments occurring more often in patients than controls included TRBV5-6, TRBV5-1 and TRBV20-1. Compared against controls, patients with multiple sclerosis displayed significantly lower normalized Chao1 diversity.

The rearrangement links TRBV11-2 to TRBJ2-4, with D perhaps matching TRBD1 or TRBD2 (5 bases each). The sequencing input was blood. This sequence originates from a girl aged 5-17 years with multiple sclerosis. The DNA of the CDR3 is TGTGCCAGCAGCTCGTTGGGACCCCCGCGCATTCAGTACTTC. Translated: CASSSLGPPRIQYF.